This T cell receptor (beta chain) was found in a study of control samples from healthy donors and cancer patients. V lost 0 bases and J lost 7; bases outside the gene matches: 4. The CDR3 consists of 14 residues. Germline V CDR1 and CDR2: SGDLS, YYNGEE. This table comes from immunoSEQ multiplex PCR, and its TCRdb copy is limited to in-frame clones, with some not included. This sample carries around 94,000 clones, 86% of them seen once, and the ten largest clones take 1.3%. Sequenced sample: blood. The sequence was collected from a woman in her forties or fifties in good health. The chain uses TRBV9 and TRBJ2-7, with TRBD1 identical over 10 bases. CDR3 nucleotides: TGTGCCAGCAGCGTAGGGGGACAGGGGAGGGAGCAGTACTTC. Its translation: CASSVGGQGREQYF.